The next 13 T cell receptor beta chains were all read from a single sample in a study of lymphopenia after photon versus proton radiotherapy. TCRdb's copy holds only in-frame clones and misses some; the assay was immunoSEQ multiplex PCR. Altogether about 20,000 clones are present, roughly nine tenths being singletons, with the ten largest covering about 9.1%. The source material was peripheral blood, sampled from a patient treated with proton-based radiotherapy. All receptors derive from a man between 65 and 80 years old with pancreatic cancer.

This chain uses TRBV11-3 with TRBJ2-6; 12 nucleotides line up with TRBD2. The CDR3 length is 18 residues. Germline V gene lookup returns CDR1 SGHNT and CDR2 YENEEA. Losses at the gene ends were 5 bases for V and 0 bases for J; bases not matched to a gene: 5. CDR3 in DNA: TGTGCCAGCAGCCAGACTAGCGGGAGCCCCTCTGGGGCCAACGTCCTGACTTTC. Residues: CASSQTSGSPSGANVLTF.

V usage is TRBV30 and J usage is TRBJ2-2, with 7 bases lining up with TRBD2. In germline, CDR1 is GTSNPN, CDR2 SVGIG (reference sequence). The CDR3 runs to 13 residues. The V segment lost 5 bases and the J segment 4 bases; nucleotides outside the gene matches: 4. The CDR3 bases are TGTGCCTGGGGGCGGGAGTTCACCGGGGAGCTGTTTTTT. Translated: CAWGREFTGELFF. The whole variable domain, remainder taken from reference TRBV30 and TRBJ2-2, is SQTIHQWPATLVQPVGSPLSLECTVEGTSNPNLYWYRQAAGRGLQLLFYSVGIGQISSEVPQNLSASRPQDRQFILSSKKLLLSDSGFYLCAWGREFTGELFFGEGSRLTVL.

The V call is TRBV7-6, the J call TRBJ2-7; either TRBD1 or TRBD2 may supply D (5 bases each). Trimming shortened V by 5 bases and J by 4 bases, and 15 bases separated the two germline ends. Germline values: CDR1 SGHVS, CDR2 FNYEAQ. This CDR3 has 14 residues. CDR3 DNA: TGTGCCAGCAGCGAACTTGGGGGTCGGTACGAGCAGTACTTC. As protein: CASSELGGRYEQYF. Combining the CDR3 with reference TRBV7-6 and TRBJ2-7 gives the whole variable domain GAGVSQSPRYKVTKRGQDVALRCDPISGHVSLYWYRQALGQGPEFLTYFNYEAQQDKSGLPNDRFSAERPEGSISTLTIQRTEQRDSAMYRCASSELGGRYEQYFGPGTRLTVT.

This chain joins TRBV2 and TRBJ1-1, with TRBD1 identical over 10 bases. This CDR3 comprises 14 residues. Germline CDR1 reads SNHLY; CDR2 reads FYNNEI. With 7 bases clipped from V and 3 bases from J, the junction kept 5 bases outside the gene matches. The CDR3 nucleotides are TGTGCCAGCAACAGACAGGGGGCCGACACTGAAGCTTTCTTT. It codes for CASNRQGADTEAFF. Looking up the rest from reference TRBV2 and TRBJ1-1 gives the full variable domain: EPEVTQTPSHQVTQMGQEVILRCVPISNHLYFYWYRQILGQKVEFLVSFYNNEISEKSEIFDDQFSVERPDGSNFTLKIRSTKLEDSAMYFCASNRQGADTEAFFGQGTRLTVV.

The chain uses TRBV19 and TRBJ1-2, with 7 nucleotides matching TRBD1. V trimming: 6 bases; J trimming: 0 bases; junction bases outside the gene matches: 7. This CDR3 is built from 15 residues. Per the germline V gene, CDR1 is LNHDA and CDR2 is SQIVND (reference sequence). Here the CDR3 reads CASRVGQASNYGYTF. CDR3 bases: TGTGCCAGTAGGGTCGGACAGGCATCTAACTATGGCTACACCTTC.

V is TRBV11-2 and J is TRBJ2-5; 8 nucleotides match TRBD2. Germline-derived CDR1 and CDR2 are SGHAT and FQNNGV. V was pared by 3 bases and J by 4 bases, with 10 bases of the junction left unmatched. This CDR3 has 16 amino acids. DNA of the CDR3: TGTGCCAGCAGCTTTCAATCATCCGGGAGGGTAGAGACCCAGTACTTC. Amino acid sequence: CASSFQSSGRVETQYF.

This chain links TRBV9 with TRBJ1-2, with a possible D match to TRBD1 (5 bases). The germline V gene encodes CDR1 SGDLS and CDR2 YYNGEE. The length of the CDR3 is 14 residues. Deletions cut 2 bases from V and 3 bases from J, with 11 bases between. Written as DNA, the CDR3 is TGTGCCAGCAGCGTGGGGCAGCAGTACTATGGCTACACCTTC. It yields the protein CASSVGQQYYGYTF.

This clone was detected only a few times. The chain links TRBV19 to TRBJ2-1; 15 nucleotides match TRBD2. J was trimmed by 9 bases and V by 8 bases; bases with no gene match: 20. This CDR3 has 19 amino acids. CDR1 and CDR2 from the germline V gene are LNHDA and SQIVND (reference sequence). CDR3 sequence (DNA): TGTGCCAGTCAAAGATCTGGGACTAGCGGGAGGCTCCTTAAGGGTGAGCAGTTCTTC. Translation gives CASQRSGTSGRLLKGEQFF.

The V call is TRBV6-6, the J call TRBJ1-4; possible D gene TRBD1, 5 bases. The germline V gene has CDR1 MNHNY and CDR2 SVGAGI (reference sequence). V lost 0 bases, J lost 7 bases, and 12 bases lay in between. This CDR3 region has 15 residues. CDR3 protein: CASSYSGGVVEKLFF. CDR3 nucleotides: TGTGCCAGCAGTTACTCTGGGGGGGTTGTTGAAAAACTGTTTTTT.

The chain joins TRBV11-3 to TRBJ2-5, with unresolved D. CDR1 and CDR2 (germline): SGHNT, YENEEA. V gave up 7 bases and J gave up 1 base, with 16 bases separating them. The CDR3 contains 15 residues. The CDR3 protein is CASTFFFSRQETQYF. The CDR3 nucleotides read TGTGCCAGCACCTTCTTTTTCAGCCGCCAAGAGACCCAGTACTTC.

The genes are TRBV11-1 and TRBJ1-3; no firm D call. The CDR3 spans 14 residues. V was pared by 3 bases and J by 1 base, with 7 bases between. Per germline, CDR1 SGHAT and CDR2 FQDESV (reference sequence). The CDR3 region has the DNA TGTGCCAGCAGCTTGGGATGGTCTGGAAACACCATATATTTT. Residues: CASSLGWSGNTIYF.

V usage is TRBV2 and J usage is TRBJ2-7; D perhaps matches TRBD2 (6 bases). Germline loops: CDR1 SNHLY, CDR2 FYNNEI. Trimming took off 6 bases at V and 5 bases at J, with 11 bases between the two ends. CDR3 length: 12 amino acids. The CDR3 DNA is TGTGCCAGCAGGGGGGGAGGACACGAGCAGTACTTC. Translating gives CASRGGGHEQYF.

The chain recombines TRBV4-1 with TRBJ1-1; no firm D call. CDR1 is MGHRA and CDR2 is YSYEKL in the germline V gene. The CDR3 loop spans 16 amino acids. V lost 4 bases to trimming and J lost 0 bases, with 15 bases between them. The CDR3 sequence: CASSPSMVLLNTEAFF. CDR3 nucleotide sequence: TGCGCCAGCAGCCCAAGTATGGTGTTATTGAACACTGAAGCTTTCTTT.